This is a list of T cell receptor beta chains from one sample in a study of Ad26.COV2.S vaccination and SARS-CoV-2 variants. The table came from immunoSEQ multiplex PCR; TCRdb's copy has only in-frame clones and leaves some out. The data hold about 680,000 clones, with around 90% observed a single time. Material: peripheral blood, obtained in a trial of Ad26.COV2.S vaccine versus placebo. The receptor source for this set is a person between 18 and 60 years old who received the Ad26.COV2.S COVID-19 vaccine or a placebo. The CDR3 runs from the conserved cysteine through the conserved F or W. D genes are given only for firm matches. Clone size is given for some rows only: seen once, a few or many times, or a class if the clone is expanded.

cdr3_nt | cdr3_aa | j_call | clone_size | v_call | d_call
TGTGCCATCAGCGGGCCCGGGACGAGCTCCTACGAGCAGTACTTC | CAISGPGTSSYEQYF | TRBJ2-7 | . | TRBV10-3 | .
TGTGCCAGCAGTGTTCTCGGAAATCAGCCCCAGCATTTT | CASSVLGNQPQHF | TRBJ1-5 | few | TRBV2 | .
TGTGCCACCAGTGATGGGGCAGGGAGGAGCAATCAGCCCCAGCATTTT | CATSDGAGRSNQPQHF | TRBJ1-5 | . | TRBV24-1 | .
TGTGCCAGCAGCTCCCTGGACGGCCGGGTGGCTGAAGCTTTCTTT | CASSSLDGRVAEAFF | TRBJ1-1 | . | TRBV7-2 | .
TGTGCCACCAGTGACCGGACAGAGAGGGGGAGTCAGCCCCAGCATTTT | CATSDRTERGSQPQHF | TRBJ1-5 | . | TRBV24-1 | .
TGTGCCAGCAGTTTATACCGCGACTCCCCGTGGCAGTTCTTC | CASSLYRDSPWQFF | TRBJ2-1 | . | TRBV27 | .
TGTGCCATTCAGAGGAGGGAGAGCACAGATACGCAGTATTTT | CAIQRRESTDTQYF | TRBJ2-3 | once | TRBV10-3 | .
TGTGCCAGCTCACCAAGTGGGACTAGCGGGCTTAGCTCCTACGAGCAGTACTTC | CASSPSGTSGLSSYEQYF | TRBJ2-7 | once | TRBV18 | TRBD2
TGTGCCTGGGGTAGTGGTTACTTGGAGCAGTACTTC | CAWGSGYLEQYF | TRBJ2-7 | . | TRBV30 | .
TGTGCCAGCAGTTTAGGGGGCGGGGAGCTGTTTTTT | CASSLGGGELFF | TRBJ2-2 | . | TRBV12-3/TRBV12-4 | .
TGTGCCAGCTCACCACCGGGAAGAGCAACTAATGAAAAACTGTTTTTT | CASSPPGRATNEKLFF | TRBJ1-4 | . | TRBV18 | .
TGCGCCAGCATGGGGGTCCTCGGGGAGCTGTTTTTT | CASMGVLGELFF | TRBJ2-2 | . | TRBV10-1 | .
TGTGCCTGGAGCCCCGGCCAGATGTACCAAGAGACCCAGTACTTC | CAWSPGQMYQETQYF | TRBJ2-5 | . | TRBV30 | .
TGTGCCAGCAGCTTAGAGACGCGTTATGGCTACACCTTC | CASSLETRYGYTF | TRBJ1-2 | . | TRBV7-2 | .
TGTGCCAGCAGCCCGTCGGACAGAGGCACAGATACGCAGTATTTT | CASSPSDRGTDTQYF | TRBJ2-3 | . | TRBV3-1/TRBV3-2 | .
TGTGCCAGCAGTTCCGGGTTCTCGAGCAATCAGCCCCAGCATTTT | CASSSGFSSNQPQHF | TRBJ1-5 | . | TRBV6-2/TRBV6-3 | .
TGTGCCAGCAGTTACCCCGGCGCCGGCGGAAACACCATATATTTT | CASSYPGAGGNTIYF | TRBJ1-3 | . | TRBV6-2/TRBV6-3 | .
TGTGCCAGCAGCCAGACTGGACAGGGCAATGAGCAGTTCTTC | CASSQTGQGNEQFF | TRBJ2-1 | . | TRBV3-1/TRBV3-2 | TRBD1
TGTGCCAGCAGCTTGGGGGGGACAGCGATGTCCTACAATGAGCAGTTCTTC | CASSLGGTAMSYNEQFF | TRBJ2-1 | . | TRBV5-4 | TRBD1
TGCAGCTCAGAAAGGGAAACCGGCGAGCAGTACTTC | CSSERETGEQYF | TRBJ2-7 | . | TRBV29-1 | .
TGTGCCAGCTCAGGACAGGACAACTATGGCTACACCTTC | CASSGQDNYGYTF | TRBJ1-2 | . | TRBV18 | TRBD1
TGTGCCAGCAGCGTAGGAAACCTGAAGGAGACCCAGTACTTC | CASSVGNLKETQYF | TRBJ2-5 | once | TRBV9 | .
TGTGCCAGCAGCCCTGGCATGACGGGACAGGGGTTCGAGCAGTACTTC | CASSPGMTGQGFEQYF | TRBJ2-7 | . | TRBV7-2 | TRBD1
TGCGCCAGCAGCTTGGGGACAGGGGGCGGGAATTCACCCCTCCACTTT | CASSLGTGGGNSPLHF | TRBJ1-6 | . | TRBV5-1 | TRBD1
TGCGCCAGCAGCTTGACGGCAGTCCTAGCCAAAAACATTCAGTACTTC | CASSLTAVLAKNIQYF | TRBJ2-4 | . | TRBV5-1 | .
TGTGCCACCCAGACTGTGGAGAACACTGAAGCTTTCTTT | CATQTVENTEAFF | TRBJ1-1 | . | TRBV10-3 | .
TGTGCCAGCAGCTTGCGGGCTAACTATGGCTACACCTTC | CASSLRANYGYTF | TRBJ1-2 | . | TRBV5-6 | .
TGTGCCAGCAAGGAAGGGGTGTACCAAGAGACCCAGTACTTC | CASKEGVYQETQYF | TRBJ2-5 | . | TRBV21-1 | .
TGTGCCAGCAGCTTAACGGGGGCCGACAGGGACTATGGCTACACCTTC | CASSLTGADRDYGYTF | TRBJ1-2 | few | TRBV7-3 | TRBD1
TGTGCCAGCAGCCCCGGACATTGGGACACCATATATTTT | CASSPGHWDTIYF | TRBJ1-3 | . | TRBV5-6 | .
TGCGCCAGCAGCCCAAGACTAGCGGGGGGGCACGAGCAGTACTTC | CASSPRLAGGHEQYF | TRBJ2-7 | . | TRBV4-1 | TRBD2
TGTGCCAGCAGCCGCAACCGGGACAGCAGCTACAATGAGCAGTTCTTC | CASSRNRDSSYNEQFF | TRBJ2-1 | . | TRBV11-3 | TRBD1
TGCGCCAGCAGCTTGAAAATTGAATACCAAGAGACCCAGTACTTC | CASSLKIEYQETQYF | TRBJ2-5 | . | TRBV5-1 | .
TGTGCCAGCAGCCAAAGGGGGGGGATGACTAGCGGGAGTGGTGAGCAGTTCTTC | CASSQRGGMTSGSGEQFF | TRBJ2-1 | . | TRBV3-1/TRBV3-2 | TRBD2
TGTGCCAGCAGTTGGACTAGCGGGGTGCACTACGAGCAGTACTTC | CASSWTSGVHYEQYF | TRBJ2-7 | . | TRBV6-5 | TRBD2
TGTGCCAGCAGAGGGGGACCTTACAATGAGCAGTTCTTC | CASRGGPYNEQFF | TRBJ2-1 | . | TRBV2 | .
TGCGCCAGCAGCCAATTTGGGGAGGGAGATGAAAAACTGTTTTTT | CASSQFGEGDEKLFF | TRBJ1-4 | . | TRBV4-3 | .
TGCAGCGTTGACCTCGGGGTCACCGGGGAGCTGTTTTTT | CSVDLGVTGELFF | TRBJ2-2 | . | TRBV29-1 | .
TGTGCCACCAGTGATATTCGTTCTGATGTCCCTAATGAGCAGTTCTTC | CATSDIRSDVPNEQFF | TRBJ2-1 | . | TRBV24-1 | .
TGTGCCAGCAGTTACGGCGAGGGGACAGCCGCAGATACGCAGTATTTT | CASSYGEGTAADTQYF | TRBJ2-3 | . | TRBV6-5 | TRBD1
TGTGCCAGTTCCTTGACAGGCAATCAGCCCCAGCATTTT | CASSLTGNQPQHF | TRBJ1-5 | . | TRBV19 | .
TGTGCCAGCAGCTTGGGGACTAGCGACTACGAGCAGTACTTC | CASSLGTSDYEQYF | TRBJ2-7 | few | TRBV7-8 | TRBD2
TGTGCCAGCAGTTACGTGGCGGGGCAAGAGACCCAGTACTTC | CASSYVAGQETQYF | TRBJ2-5 | . | TRBV6-5 | .
TGCAGTGCTAGTCGGACAGTTCGTCAGCCCCAGCATTTT | CSASRTVRQPQHF | TRBJ1-5 | . | TRBV20-1 | .
TGTGCCAGCAGCCAACTGACGGGGGGCTCTAATTCACCCCTCCACTTT | CASSQLTGGSNSPLHF | TRBJ1-6 | . | TRBV9 | .
TGTGCCAGCAGTTTATCGGCGGGTTTCACTGAAGCTTTCTTT | CASSLSAGFTEAFF | TRBJ1-1 | once | TRBV27 | .
TGTGCCAGTAGTCGGGACAGGGGGGCAGATACGCAGTATTTT | CASSRDRGADTQYF | TRBJ2-3 | few | TRBV19 | TRBD1
TGCAGTGTGAGGGGGGCAGATACGCAGTATTTT | CSVRGADTQYF | TRBJ2-3 | . | TRBV20-1 | .
TGTGCCAGCACCCACCTCCGGGGGGGTGGCTACACCTTC | CASTHLRGGGYTF | TRBJ1-2 | . | TRBV6-5 | .
TGTGCCAGCAGTCCGGCCGGGACAGGGAGTTCACCCCTCCACTTT | CASSPAGTGSSPLHF | TRBJ1-6 | . | TRBV6-2/TRBV6-3 | TRBD1
TGCGCCAGCAGGCCAACAGGGGGCATCACCGGGGAACTGTTTTTT | CASRPTGGITGELFF | TRBJ2-2 | . | TRBV5-1 | TRBD1
TGTGCCAGCAGCCAAGGGGGTGGCGGGGGCACAGATACGCAGTATTTT | CASSQGGGGGTDTQYF | TRBJ2-3 | . | TRBV3-1/TRBV3-2 | .
TGTGCCAGCGGGCGAGGGCCGGGACTTGAAAAACTGTTTTTT | CASGRGPGLEKLFF | TRBJ1-4 | . | TRBV19 | .
TGTGCCAGCAACAGCATGGCAACTAATGAAAAACTGTTTTTT | CASNSMATNEKLFF | TRBJ1-4 | few | TRBV2 | .
TGTGCCACACAGGAGTATAGCAATCAGCCCCAGCATTTT | CATQEYSNQPQHF | TRBJ1-5 | few | TRBV6-5 | .
TGCAGCGTGACCGGGACAGGGAGTCAGCCCCAGCATTTT | CSVTGTGSQPQHF | TRBJ1-5 | . | TRBV29-1 | TRBD1